This entry concerns a single TCR beta chain. The entry originates in a study of blood T cell repertoires in COVID-19. Sequencing used immunoSEQ multiplex PCR; TCRdb keeps in-frame clones, though not all of them. The sample has about 300,000 clones, around 89% seen once; the top ten hold about 4.6%. The germline CDR1 and CDR2 sequences are LNHDA and SQIVND (reference sequence). The CDR3 has 16 amino acids. V shed 8 bases, J shed 6 bases, and the junction held 18 bases outside the gene matches. The rearrangement links TRBV19 to TRBJ1-1; 7 bases agree with TRBD1. The sequencing input was peripheral blood. The clonotype originates from a man aged 40-50 years with acute or convalescent COVID-19. The CDR3 region is CASSRQGLFDAAEAFF. The CDR3 DNA follows: TGTGCCAGTTCCCGACAGGGACTCTTTGATGCGGCTGAAGCTTTCTTT.